What follows are 16 T cell receptor beta chains derived from one specimen sequenced in a study of metastatic and nonmetastatic thyroid tumors. Each patient came to thyroid surgery without any prior treatment (of any kind). TCRdb redid the clone calls on the PCR reads using MiXCR. The table includes around 45,000 clones, less than 20% detected once. The sequencing input was blood. The receptors stem from a female donor with papillary thyroid cancer or a benign thyroid nodule (not recorded which). Some clones in this sample may be carry-over from other donors' samples.

Details on this clone: Lacking the conserved final phenylalanine or tryptophan, this CDR3 likely reflects a read error. The chain carries TRBV5-1 and TRBJ1-2; tentative D call: TRBD1 (6 bases). CDR1 and CDR2 from the germline V gene are SGHRS and YFSETQ. The CDR3 sequence is 15 residues long. The V gene lost 2 bases and the J gene lost 8 bases, with 19 bases spanning the gap. CDR3: CASSFPPTGGYGYTS. The CDR3 DNA is TGCGCCAGCAGCTTTCCTCCGACAGGTGGATACGGCTACACCTCC.

This clone was recorded many times. CDR3 region: CSVEKGAGETQYF. The CDR3 coding sequence is TGCAGCGTAGAAAAGGGGGCAGGGGAGACCCAGTACTTC. The chain links TRBV29-1 to TRBJ2-5, with 7 positions matching TRBD1. Germline CDR1 and CDR2: SQVTM and ANQGSEA. J gave up 5 bases and V 6 bases, and 9 bases lay outside the gene matches. This CDR3 has 13 amino acids.

The chain links TRBV24-1 to TRBJ1-5, with a possible D match to TRBD1 (5 bases). This CDR3 has 17 amino acids. Germline V lookup: CDR1 KGHDR, CDR2 SFDVKD. Trimming stripped 4 bases from V and 4 bases from J, with 19 bases between. The CDR3 DNA sequence: TGTGCCACCAGTGAGGGGAAAGGGTGGGGGAGTAATCAGCCCCAGCATTTT. Encoded protein: CATSEGKGWGSNQPQHF.

The chain combines TRBV10-3 with TRBJ2-3; tentatively, D is TRBD1 (6 bases). Trimming shortened V by 7 bases and J by 3 bases, and 14 bases separated the two germline ends. This CDR3 has 14 residues. Germline V lookup: CDR1 ENHRY, CDR2 SYGVKD. The CDR3 nucleotides are TGTGCCATCACTCGGACAGTGAGTACAGATACGCAGTATTTT. Translation: CAITRTVSTDTQYF.

The table lists this clone with many counts. J is TRBJ2-1 and V is TRBV6-1; D remains unclear. This CDR3 contains 13 residues. Germline V gives CDR1 MNHNS, CDR2 SASEGT. V lost 6 bases and J 15 bases, leaving 21 bases between the germline ends. DNA for the CDR3: TGTGCCAGCAGACTCAAGGGATCGAGTTTGTGGTTCTTC. Translation gives CASRLKGSSLWFF.

Many counts were recorded for this clone. For the CDR3, the DNA is TGTGCCACCAGCGGAAGGGTCTTCTCCTACAATGAGCAGTTCTTC. Its protein product is CATSGRVFSYNEQFF. This rearrangement joins TRBV15 to TRBJ2-1; no clear D. The CDR3 is made up of 15 amino acids. CDR1 and CDR2 from the germline V gene are LNHNV and YYDKDF (reference sequence). The V end was cut by 5 bases, the J end by 0 bases, with 11 bases between.

This rearrangement joins TRBV11-1 to TRBJ2-1; TRBD2 agrees at 9 bases. The junction had 5 bases not matched to a gene; V was cut back by 1 base and J by 4 bases. Germline values: CDR1 SGHAT, CDR2 FQDESV (reference sequence). The CDR3 covers 16 residues. The CDR3 DNA reads as TGTGCCAGCAGCTTAGGCCCTAGCGGGACTTACAATGAGCAGTTCTTC. This encodes CASSLGPSGTYNEQFF.

As regards this clone: At one of its ends the junction is not consistent with the germline gene, which may arise from a read error. The chain uses TRBV27 and TRBJ2-3; TRBD2 aligns across 10 bases. Germline lookup yields CDR1 MNHEY and CDR2 SMNVEV (reference sequence). This CDR3 region has 16 residues. CDR3 DNA: TGTGCCAGCAGTGACCCTCTAGCGGGGGTGGTGGATACACAGTATTTT. Translation gives CASSDPLAGVVDTQYF.

At least ten counts were recorded for this clone. V gene TRBV9 combines with J gene TRBJ2-1, with TRBD2 identical over 12 bases. Germline CDR1 and CDR2: SGDLS and YYNGEE. The ends lost 3 bases at V and 10 bases at J; junction bases unmatched: 11. The CDR3 has 16 amino acids. The CDR3 region is CASSATGTSGLQEQFF. Here the CDR3 DNA reads TGTGCCAGCAGCGCGACCGGGACTAGCGGGCTACAGGAGCAGTTCTTC.

The chain combines TRBV11-2 with TRBJ2-1; D possibly corresponds to TRBD2 (6 bases). Germline CDR1 and CDR2: SGHAT and FQNNGV. Deletions cut 0 bases from V and 6 bases from J, with 18 bases between. The CDR3 is 17 residues long. This CDR3 is CASSLEWSQTSGNEQFF. The CDR3, as DNA: TGTGCCAGCAGCTTAGAGTGGTCACAGACTAGTGGCAATGAGCAGTTCTTC.

This clone was observed a handful of times. A junction boundary mismatches the germline segment, possibly from a read error. The sample contains more than one DNA sequence encoding this CDR3. The CDR3 loop reads CASSEYIGARRTKNIQYF. DNA for the CDR3: TGTGCTAGCAGTGAATATATTGGGGCAAGGCGAACCAAAAACATTCAGTACTTC. J is TRBJ2-4 and V is TRBV25-1, with a tentative D call TRBD1 (5 bases). The CDR3 consists of 18 residues. The V gene's germline CDR1 is MGHDK and CDR2 SYGVNS.

This clone has a count of ten or more. The rearrangement links TRBV4-3 to TRBJ1-4; D may be TRBD1 (5 bases). CDR3 length: 22 residues. The germline gives CDR1 LGHNA, CDR2 YSLEER. V dropped 1 base and J dropped 0 bases, with 27 bases sitting between them. The chain's CDR3 is CASSQGLRDGKWGWATNEKLFF. The CDR3 DNA reads TGCGCCAGCAGCCAAGGCCTCCGGGACGGCAAATGGGGTTGGGCAACTAATGAAAAACTGTTTTTT.

This clone was detected many times. A much larger clone sits a single nucleotide away, making a read error possible. The rearrangement joins TRBV6-1 to TRBJ2-2; possibly TRBD2 for D (6 bases). There are 18 residues in the CDR3. Germline V gene sequence: CDR1 MNHNS, CDR2 SASEGT. As DNA, the CDR3 is TGTGCCAGCAGTAAGATAGTGGGACGGACTTCGAACACCGGGGGGCTGTTTTTT. The encoded protein is CASSKIVGRTSNTGGLFF.

A word on this clone: Other nucleotide sequences from this sample produce the same CDR3. This chain joins TRBV28 and TRBJ1-2, with no clear D. Trimming shortened V by 4 bases and J by 4 bases, and 19 bases separated the two germline ends. Germline V gene sequence: CDR1 MDHEN, CDR2 SYDVKM. The CDR3 consists of 16 residues. The CDR3 loop reads CASSSAVGGASYGYTF. The CDR3 DNA follows: TGTGCCAGCAGTTCGGCTGTGGGCGGCGCGTCCTATGGCTACACCTTC.

In its sample, this clone is medium-sized. The V call is TRBV28, the J call TRBJ2-7; 12 nucleotides agree with TRBD2. The CDR3 sequence is 15 residues long. Per the germline V gene, CDR1 is MDHEN and CDR2 is SYDVKM. The V gene end was trimmed by 6 bases and the J gene end by 3 bases; junction bases not matched to a gene: 6. CDR3 sequence reads: CASSRGTSGFYEQYF. In DNA form, the CDR3 reads TGTGCCAGCAGCAGAGGGACTAGCGGGTTCTACGAGCAGTACTTC.

This clone was seen a few times. A single base separates this from a much larger clone, so it may be a read error. The chain recombines TRBV20-1 with TRBJ2-1, with 9 bases matching TRBD2. The junction had 10 bases not matched to a gene; V was cut back by 3 bases and J by 10 bases. CDR1 is DFQATT, CDR2 SNEGSKA, per germline (reference sequence). There are 14 residues in the CDR3. The chain's CDR3 is CSASSLAGSQEQFF. The CDR3 nucleotides read TGCAGTGCTAGTTCTCTAGCGGGAAGTCAGGAGCAGTTCTTC.